Here is one TCR beta chain with its context. The antigen remains undetermined. This sample is drawn from a study of PD-1 blockade in mismatch repair-deficient tumors. The overall study: Patients had more than ten mismatch repair-deficient cancer types, all previously treated and progressing.

Generated by immunoSEQ multiplex PCR, the TCRdb table keeps only in-frame clones and is missing some. Found here are just under 65,000 clones, around 89% of them singletons; the top ten hold approximately 15%. General observations from the study: After pembrolizumab, tumor-resident clones rose rapidly, then generally contracted before radiologic responses.

The TCR-sequenced patients were three responders to pembrolizumab. V was pared by 2 bases and J by 2 bases, with 10 bases between. This CDR3 is built from 14 residues. CDR1 and CDR2 (germline): MDHEN, SYDVKM. The chain joins TRBV28 to TRBJ2-7; no firm D call. The clonotype was recovered from an adult with mismatch repair-deficient cancer. The input for sequencing was peripheral blood, taken 52 weeks after starting pembrolizumab. CDR3 bases: TGTGCCAGCAGTTTAAGGCGGCCACCCTACGAGCAGTACTTC. It specifies CASSLRRPPYEQYF.